This T cell receptor (beta chain) originates from a study of cytomegalovirus exposure and HLA in healthy donors. CDR1 SGHTA and CDR2 FQGNSA come from the germline V gene. There are 14 residues in the CDR3. V was pared by 2 bases and J by 0 bases, with 8 bases between. Concerning this clone itself: What it recognizes is unknown.

Study-level findings and limits: There were 160 or so TCR beta chains listed as cytomegalovirus-associated.

Data came from immunoSEQ multiplex PCR; TCRdb stores just in-frame clones and leaves some out. The table records roughly 200,000 clones, about 81% of them present only once. This clonotype was sampled from a woman between 25 and 40 years old in good health and CMV-seronegative. This chain uses TRBV7-2 with TRBJ2-7; D ambiguous. The sequenced sample was PBMCs. CDR3 nucleotides: TGTGCCAGCAGCTTAAGAGGCGGCTCCTACGAGCAGTACTTC. Its translation is CASSLRGGSYEQYF.